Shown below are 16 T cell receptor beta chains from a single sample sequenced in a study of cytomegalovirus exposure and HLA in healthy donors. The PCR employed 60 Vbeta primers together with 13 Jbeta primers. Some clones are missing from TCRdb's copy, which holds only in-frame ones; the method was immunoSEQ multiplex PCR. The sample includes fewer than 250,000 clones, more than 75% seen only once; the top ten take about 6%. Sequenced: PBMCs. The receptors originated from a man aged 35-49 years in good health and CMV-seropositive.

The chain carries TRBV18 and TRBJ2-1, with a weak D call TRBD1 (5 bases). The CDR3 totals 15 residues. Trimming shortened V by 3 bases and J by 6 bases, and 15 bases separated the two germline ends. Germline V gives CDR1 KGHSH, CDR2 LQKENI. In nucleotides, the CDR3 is TGTGCCAGCTCACCTATATTGACAGCTTCCAATGAGCAGTTCTTC. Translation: CASSPILTASNEQFF.

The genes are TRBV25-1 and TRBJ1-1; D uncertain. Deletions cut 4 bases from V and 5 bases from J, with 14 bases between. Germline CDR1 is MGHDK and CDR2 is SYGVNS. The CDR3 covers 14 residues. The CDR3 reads CASSGHQTWTEAFF. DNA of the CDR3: TGTGCCAGCAGTGGACACCAGACATGGACTGAAGCTTTCTTT.

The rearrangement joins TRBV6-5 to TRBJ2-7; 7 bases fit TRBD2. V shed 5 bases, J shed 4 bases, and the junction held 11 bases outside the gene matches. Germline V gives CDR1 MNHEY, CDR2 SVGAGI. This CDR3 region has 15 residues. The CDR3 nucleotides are TGTGCCAGCAGTCCCGACCGGGGGGTGGTTTACGAGCAGTACTTC. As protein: CASSPDRGVVYEQYF.

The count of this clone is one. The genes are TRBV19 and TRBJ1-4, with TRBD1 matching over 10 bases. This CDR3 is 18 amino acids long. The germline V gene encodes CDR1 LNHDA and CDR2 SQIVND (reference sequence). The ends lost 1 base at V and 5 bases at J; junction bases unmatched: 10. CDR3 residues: CASSIVLLTGGRNEKLFF. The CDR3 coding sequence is TGTGCCAGTAGTATAGTCCTCCTGACAGGGGGCAGGAATGAAAAACTGTTTTTT.

CDR3 DNA sequence: TGTGCCAGCAGCCAAGATATCGTCGGGCAGCCCCAGCATTTT. Its protein is CASSQDIVGQPQHF. The chain employs TRBV4-2 and TRBJ1-5; D unresolved. CDR3 size: 14 residues. Trimming left V 0 bases short and J 7 bases short, with 10 bases between. Germline CDR1 LGHNA, CDR2 YNFKEQ.

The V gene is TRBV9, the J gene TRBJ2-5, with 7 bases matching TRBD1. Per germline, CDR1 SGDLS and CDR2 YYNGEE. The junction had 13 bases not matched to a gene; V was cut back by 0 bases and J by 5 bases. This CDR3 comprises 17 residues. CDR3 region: CASSVGQGLGLAETQYF. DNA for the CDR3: TGTGCCAGCAGCGTAGGACAGGGTTTGGGGCTGGCGGAGACCCAGTACTTC.

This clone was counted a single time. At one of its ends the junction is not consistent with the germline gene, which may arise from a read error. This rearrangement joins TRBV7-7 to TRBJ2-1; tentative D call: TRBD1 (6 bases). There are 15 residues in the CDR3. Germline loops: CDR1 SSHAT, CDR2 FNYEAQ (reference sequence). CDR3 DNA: TGTGCTAGCAGCTTCGGTCCAGGGGCGCGAAATGAGCAGTTCTTC. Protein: CASSFGPGARNEQFF.

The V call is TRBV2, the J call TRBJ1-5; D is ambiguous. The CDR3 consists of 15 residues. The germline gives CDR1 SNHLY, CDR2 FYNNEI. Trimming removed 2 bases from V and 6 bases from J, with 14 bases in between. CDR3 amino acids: CASSEWQAEGQPQHF. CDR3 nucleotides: TGTGCCAGCAGTGAATGGCAGGCTGAAGGTCAGCCCCAGCATTTT. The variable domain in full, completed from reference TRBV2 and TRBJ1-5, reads EPEVTQTPSHQVTQMGQEVILRCVPISNHLYFYWYRQILGQKVEFLVSFYNNEISEKSEIFDDQFSVERPDGSNFTLKIRSTKLEDSAMYFCASSEWQAEGQPQHFGDGTRLSIL.

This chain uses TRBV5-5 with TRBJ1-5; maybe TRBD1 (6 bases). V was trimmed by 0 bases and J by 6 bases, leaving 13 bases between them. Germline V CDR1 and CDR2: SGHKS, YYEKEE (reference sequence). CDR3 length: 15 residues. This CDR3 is CASSLEQGISQPQHF. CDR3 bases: TGTGCCAGCAGCTTGGAACAGGGAATAAGTCAGCCCCAGCATTTT. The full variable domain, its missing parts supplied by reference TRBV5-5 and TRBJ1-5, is DAGVTQSPTHLIKTRGQQVTLRCSPISGHKSVSWYQQVLGQGPQFIFQYYEKEERGRGNFPDRFSARQFPNYSSELNVNALLLGDSALYLCASSLEQGISQPQHFGDGTRLSIL.

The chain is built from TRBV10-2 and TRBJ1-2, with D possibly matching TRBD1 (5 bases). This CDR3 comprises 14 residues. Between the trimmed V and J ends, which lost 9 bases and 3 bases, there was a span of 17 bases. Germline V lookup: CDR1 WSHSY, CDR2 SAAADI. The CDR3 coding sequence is TGCGCCAGTAAGGCAGGGCCGGGGGACTATGGCTACACCTTC. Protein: CASKAGPGDYGYTF.

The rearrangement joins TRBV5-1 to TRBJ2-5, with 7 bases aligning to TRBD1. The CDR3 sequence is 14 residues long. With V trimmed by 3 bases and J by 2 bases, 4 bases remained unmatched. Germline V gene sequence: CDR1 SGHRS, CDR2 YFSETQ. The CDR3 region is CASSSGQAQETQYF. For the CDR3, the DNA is TGCGCCAGCAGCTCCGGACAGGCGCAAGAGACCCAGTACTTC. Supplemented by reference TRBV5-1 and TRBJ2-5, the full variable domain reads KAGVTQTPRYLIKTRGQQVTLSCSPISGHRSVSWYQQTPGQGLQFLFEYFSETQRNKGNFPGRFSGRQFSNSRSEMNVSTLELGDSALYLCASSSGQAQETQYFGPGTRLLVL.

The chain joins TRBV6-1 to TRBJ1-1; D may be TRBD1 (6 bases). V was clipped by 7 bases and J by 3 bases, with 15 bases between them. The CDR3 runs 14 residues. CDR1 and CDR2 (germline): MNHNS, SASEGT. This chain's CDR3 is CASTLLGGDTEAFF. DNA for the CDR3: TGTGCCAGCACCCTGTTAGGGGGAGACACTGAAGCTTTCTTT.

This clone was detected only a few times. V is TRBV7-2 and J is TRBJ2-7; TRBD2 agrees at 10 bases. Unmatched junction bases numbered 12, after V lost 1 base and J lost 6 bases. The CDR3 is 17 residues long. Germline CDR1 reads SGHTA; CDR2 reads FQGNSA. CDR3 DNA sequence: TGTGCCAGCAGCTTAGGTGAAAGCGGGAGGGCTTACAGCGAGCAGTACGTC. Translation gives CASSLGESGRAYSEQYV.

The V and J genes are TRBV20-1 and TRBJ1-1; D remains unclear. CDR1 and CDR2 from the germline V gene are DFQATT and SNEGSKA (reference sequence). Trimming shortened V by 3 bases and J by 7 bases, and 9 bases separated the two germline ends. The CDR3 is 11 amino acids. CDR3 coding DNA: TGCAGTGCTAGCGCTAACTGTGAAGCTTTCTTT. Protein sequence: CSASANCEAFF.

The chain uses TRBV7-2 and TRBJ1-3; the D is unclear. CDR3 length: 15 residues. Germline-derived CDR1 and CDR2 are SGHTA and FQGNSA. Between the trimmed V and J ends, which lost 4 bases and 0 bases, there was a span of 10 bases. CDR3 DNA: TGTGCCAGCAGCTCCGGACTGGACTCTGGAAACACCATATATTTT. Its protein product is CASSSGLDSGNTIYF.

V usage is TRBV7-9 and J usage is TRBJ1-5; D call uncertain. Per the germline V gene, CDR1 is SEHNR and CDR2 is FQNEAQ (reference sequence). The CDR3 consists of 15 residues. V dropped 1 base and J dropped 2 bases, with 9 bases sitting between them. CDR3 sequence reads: CASSLGIQGNQPQHF. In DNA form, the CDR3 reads TGTGCCAGCAGCTTAGGGATTCAGGGCAATCAGCCCCAGCATTTT.